The clone carrying this T cell receptor beta chain has at least ten counts. TCRdb itself ran the PCR reads through MiXCR, one entry per CDR3 protein. The sample contains hundreds of thousands of distinct CDR3 sequences, around 25% of which appear only once. This sample is drawn from a study of molecular identifiers for immune sequencing clone quantification. This TCR was recovered from a human donor in good health. Some libraries in this study had Jurkat cell RNA spiked in. The specimen was naive CD8+ T cells from blood, with Jurkat cell RNA spiked in. Subset in this sample: FACS-sorted CD8+CD4-CCR7+CD45RA+ naive T cells.

The CDR3 region is CASSSKRIDTHPLRSGANVLTF. DNA for the CDR3: TGCGCCAGCAGCTCGAAAAGAATAGACACACACCCTCTTCGCTCTGGGGCCAACGTCCTGACTTTC. This rearrangement joins TRBV5-1 to TRBJ2-6, with D uncertain. The CDR3 is 22 residues long. Germline assignment: CDR1 SGHRS and CDR2 YFSETQ. V shed 3 bases and J shed 0 bases, with 28 bases lying between them.